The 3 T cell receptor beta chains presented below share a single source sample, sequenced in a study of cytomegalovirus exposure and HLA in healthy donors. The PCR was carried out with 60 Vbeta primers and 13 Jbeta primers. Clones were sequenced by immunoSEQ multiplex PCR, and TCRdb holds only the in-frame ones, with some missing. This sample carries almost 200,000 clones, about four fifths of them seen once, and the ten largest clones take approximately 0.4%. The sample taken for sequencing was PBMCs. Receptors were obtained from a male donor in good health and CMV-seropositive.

CDR3 sequence (DNA): TGCAGTGCTAGATTCGGGGAGGGCTACACCTTC. Translating gives CSARFGEGYTF. The chain has TRBV20-1 and TRBJ1-2, with D hard to call. Per germline, CDR1 DFQATT and CDR2 SNEGSKA (reference sequence). This CDR3 comprises 11 residues. The V end lost 2 bases, the J end lost 8 bases, and 9 bases lay between the germline ends.

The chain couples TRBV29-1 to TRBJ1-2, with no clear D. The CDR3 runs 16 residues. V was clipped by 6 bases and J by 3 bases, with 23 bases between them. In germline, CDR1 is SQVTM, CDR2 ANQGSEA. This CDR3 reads CSVIPFIGNADYGYTF. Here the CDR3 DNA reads TGCAGCGTGATCCCTTTTATCGGGAACGCGGACTATGGCTACACCTTC.

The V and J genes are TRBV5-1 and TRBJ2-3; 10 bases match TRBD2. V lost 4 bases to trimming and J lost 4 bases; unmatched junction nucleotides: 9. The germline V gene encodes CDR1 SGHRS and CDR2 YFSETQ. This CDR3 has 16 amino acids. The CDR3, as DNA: TGCGCCAGCAGCGGTCGAACTAGCGGGGTGCCAGATACGCAGTATTTT. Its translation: CASSGRTSGVPDTQYF. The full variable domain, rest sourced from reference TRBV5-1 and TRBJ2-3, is KAGVTQTPRYLIKTRGQQVTLSCSPISGHRSVSWYQQTPGQGLQFLFEYFSETQRNKGNFPGRFSGRQFSNSRSEMNVSTLELGDSALYLCASSGRTSGVPDTQYFGPGTRLTVL.